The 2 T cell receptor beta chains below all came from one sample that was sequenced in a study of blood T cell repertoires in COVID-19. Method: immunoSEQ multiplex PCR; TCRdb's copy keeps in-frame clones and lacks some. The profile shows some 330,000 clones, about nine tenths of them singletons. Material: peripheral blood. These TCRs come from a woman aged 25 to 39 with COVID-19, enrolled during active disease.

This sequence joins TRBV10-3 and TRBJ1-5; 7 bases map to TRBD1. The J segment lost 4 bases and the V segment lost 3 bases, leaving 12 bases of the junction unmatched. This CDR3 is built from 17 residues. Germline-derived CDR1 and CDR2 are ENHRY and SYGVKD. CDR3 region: CAISERQGALGNQPQHF. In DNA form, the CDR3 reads TGTGCCATCAGTGAACGACAGGGCGCCCTCGGGAATCAGCCCCAGCATTTT.

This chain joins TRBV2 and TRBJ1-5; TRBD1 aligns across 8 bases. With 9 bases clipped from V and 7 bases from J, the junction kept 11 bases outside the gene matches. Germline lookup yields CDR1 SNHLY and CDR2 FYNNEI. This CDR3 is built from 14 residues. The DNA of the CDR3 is TGTGCCAGTTTGGACAGGGCGAATAGGCAGCCCCAGCATTTT. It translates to CASLDRANRQPQHF.